Shown below are 20 T cell receptor beta chains from a single sample sequenced in a study of blood T cell repertoires in COVID-19. Sequencing used immunoSEQ multiplex PCR; TCRdb keeps in-frame clones, though not all of them. This table has approximately 40,000 clones, just under 80% appearing once. Sequences were obtained from peripheral blood. The receptors shown here come from a man older than 75 with active or convalescent COVID-19.

The J gene is TRBJ1-2, the V gene TRBV29-1; D not resolved. CDR3 length: 15 amino acids. Trimming shortened V by 0 bases and J by 2 bases, and 13 bases separated the two germline ends. From germline, CDR1 is SQVTM and CDR2 ANQGSEA. DNA of the CDR3: TGCAGCGTTGAAGATCGTGAGGGCCCCAACTATGGCTACACCTTC. Its protein product is CSVEDREGPNYGYTF.

The chain couples TRBV7-9 to TRBJ1-2; weak D call: TRBD1 (5 bases). There are 15 residues in the CDR3. Trimming cost V 5 bases and J 6 bases, with 19 bases left between them. Germline values: CDR1 SEHNR, CDR2 FQNEAQ (reference sequence). The CDR3 bases are TGTGCCAGCAGCCGCAGTGACAGCGCCTGGAATGGCTACACCTTC. Translation: CASSRSDSAWNGYTF.

This chain uses TRBV11-2 with TRBJ2-3; no reliable D call. This CDR3 spans 15 amino acids. Germline loops: CDR1 SGHAT, CDR2 FQNNGV. Trimming shortened V by 0 bases and J by 2 bases, and 9 bases separated the two germline ends. CDR3 DNA: TGTGCCAGCAGCTTAGAGGCACGTAACACAGATACGCAGTATTTT. It yields the protein CASSLEARNTDTQYF.

V usage is TRBV28 and J usage is TRBJ2-7; 9 positions match TRBD1. The CDR3 spans 14 residues. CDR1 and CDR2 (germline): MDHEN, SYDVKM. J was trimmed by 0 bases and V by 3 bases; bases with no gene match: 0. CDR3 amino acids: CASSLDRGSYEQYF. The CDR3 DNA is TGTGCCAGCAGTTTGGACAGGGGCTCCTACGAGCAGTACTTC.

The rearrangement joins TRBV5-5 to TRBJ2-1; possible D gene TRBD2, 6 bases. CDR1 is SGHKS and CDR2 is YYEKEE in the germline V gene (reference sequence). The CDR3 loop spans 19 amino acids. Between the trimmed V and J ends, which lost 4 bases and 0 bases, there was a span of 23 bases. CDR3 sequence (DNA): TGTGCCAGCAGCCTTGGCTCGGGGGTCGGATTGAGCTCCTACAATGAGCAGTTCTTC. Amino acid sequence: CASSLGSGVGLSSYNEQFF.

The chain is built from TRBV4-3 and TRBJ2-1; 11 bases are shared with TRBD1. Germline V CDR1 and CDR2: LGHNA, YSLEER. After removal of 1 base from V and 7 bases from J, the junction contained 3 bases not matched to a gene. There are 15 residues in the CDR3. CDR3 sequence (DNA): TGCGCCAGCAGCCAAGGGACAGGGGGCCGGAATGAGCAGTTCTTC. Translating gives CASSQGTGGRNEQFF.

This chain links TRBV4-1 with TRBJ2-4, with TRBD2 matching 7 bases. The CDR3 runs 15 residues. Germline loops: CDR1 MGHRA, CDR2 YSYEKL. With 4 bases clipped from V and 9 bases from J, the junction kept 12 bases outside the gene matches. This chain's CDR3 is CASSPTGGGVVIQYF. The CDR3 DNA sequence: TGCGCCAGCAGCCCGACTGGGGGGGGAGTGGTCATTCAGTACTTC.

This chain connects TRBV14 to TRBJ2-4; D is ambiguous. The CDR3 has 17 residues. CDR1 and CDR2 from the germline V gene are SGHDN and FVKESK. The V gene lost 1 base and the J gene lost 1 base, with 14 bases spanning the gap. The DNA for the CDR3 is TGTGCCAGCAGCCAAGGCCGTGCTTCCGGGGCCAAAAACATTCAGTACTTC. Its protein product is CASSQGRASGAKNIQYF.

The chain is built from TRBV15 and TRBJ1-2; D is unresolved. The CDR3 is 13 amino acids. Trimming took off 0 bases at V and 6 bases at J, with 8 bases between the two ends. Germline CDR1 reads LNHNV; CDR2 reads YYDKDF (reference sequence). The CDR3 region is CATSRDPGHGYTF. CDR3 nucleotides: TGTGCCACCAGCAGAGATCCGGGTCATGGCTACACCTTC.

The chain carries TRBV14 and TRBJ2-7; D unclear. The V gene's germline CDR1 is SGHDN and CDR2 FVKESK. The CDR3 spans 15 residues. The germline V and J ends were trimmed by 6 bases and 0 bases, with 15 bases remaining between them. Here the CDR3 reads CASSSSRYYSYEQYF. The CDR3 DNA reads as TGTGCCAGCAGTTCCTCCCGGTATTACTCCTACGAGCAGTACTTC.

This clone qualifies as medium-sized (0.01 to 0.1%). This rearrangement joins TRBV5-6 to TRBJ1-2; 9 positions agree with TRBD1. V lost 2 bases, J lost 8 bases, and 13 bases stayed unmatched. The CDR3 loop spans 16 amino acids. Germline CDR1 is SGHDT and CDR2 is YYEEEE. The CDR3, as DNA: TGTGCCAGCAGCTTCCGCCCAATACAGGGGGCGCAGGGCTACACCTTC. Protein sequence: CASSFRPIQGAQGYTF.

The genes are TRBV7-9 and TRBJ2-2; TRBD2 matches at 7 bases. Germline CDR1 is SEHNR and CDR2 is FQNEAQ (reference sequence). After removal of 5 bases from V and 5 bases from J, the junction contained 8 bases not matched to a gene. The length of the CDR3 is 15 residues. The CDR3 bases are TGTGCCAGCAGCCCTCGACCCGGGGGGACCGGGGAGCTGTTTTTT. Protein product: CASSPRPGGTGELFF.

In this sample, this clone turned up once. The chain links TRBV29-1 to TRBJ2-1, with TRBD2 as a possible D gene (7 bases). V dropped 5 bases and J dropped 9 bases, with 23 bases sitting between them. This CDR3 comprises 15 residues. Germline-derived CDR1 and CDR2 are SQVTM and ANQGSEA. The CDR3 loop reads CSVWGGASGLGEQFF. CDR3 nucleotides: TGCAGCGTTTGGGGGGGGGCTAGCGGTCTCGGTGAGCAGTTCTTC.

Here the CDR3 reads CASRPTGGNFYNEQFF. As DNA, the CDR3 is TGTGCCAGCAGACCGACAGGGGGCAATTTCTACAATGAGCAGTTCTTC. V is TRBV28 and J is TRBJ2-1, with TRBD1 matching 10 bases. The CDR3 length is 16 residues. J lost 3 bases, V lost 6 bases, and 8 bases had no gene match. The germline gives CDR1 MDHEN, CDR2 SYDVKM.

The rearrangement links TRBV5-1 to TRBJ1-2; 9 bases line up with TRBD1. J was trimmed by 1 base and V by 0 bases; bases with no gene match: 7. This CDR3 has 17 residues. Germline values: CDR1 SGHRS, CDR2 YFSETQ. Written as DNA, the CDR3 is TGCGCCAGCAGCTTGGTGGGGACAGGGAGAGGTAACTATGGCTACACCTTC. Protein product: CASSLVGTGRGNYGYTF.

This chain connects TRBV6-4 to TRBJ2-5; 8 nucleotides match TRBD1. Germline lookup yields CDR1 MRHNA and CDR2 SNTAGT. Trimming removed 6 bases from V and 7 bases from J; junction bases left unmatched: 10. The CDR3 covers 14 residues. The CDR3 coding sequence is TGTGCCAGCAGCGAAAACGGACAGGGTGCGACCCAGTACTTC. Encoded protein: CASSENGQGATQYF.

This sequence joins TRBV6-5 and TRBJ2-5; D is unclear. This CDR3 is 14 amino acids long. Trimming removed 5 bases from V and 2 bases from J, with 12 bases in between. The V gene's germline CDR1 is MNHEY and CDR2 SVGAGI. The CDR3: CASSKQSLQETQYF. The CDR3, as DNA: TGTGCCAGCAGTAAACAGAGTCTTCAAGAGACCCAGTACTTC.

J is TRBJ1-4 and V is TRBV2; D not certain. CDR1 and CDR2 (germline): SNHLY, FYNNEI. Trimming left V 6 bases short and J 8 bases short, with 13 bases between. The CDR3 consists of 13 residues. The CDR3 region has the DNA TGTGCCAGCAGGCGAGATTCCGGGGAAAAACTGTTTTTT. Amino acids: CASRRDSGEKLFF.

The chain couples TRBV7-2 to TRBJ1-3; D ambiguous. The CDR3 length is 15 residues. The germline gives CDR1 SGHTA, CDR2 FQGNSA. V lost 3 bases, J lost 0 bases, and 9 bases lay in between. In DNA form, the CDR3 reads TGTGCCAGCAGCTTTCGGGATTTCTCTGGAAACACCATATATTTT. The encoded protein is CASSFRDFSGNTIYF. Complete variable domain (other parts from reference TRBV7-2 and TRBJ1-3): GAGVSQSPSNKVTEKGKDVELRCDPISGHTALYWYRQSLGQGLEFLIYFQGNSAPDKSGLPSDRFSAERTGGSVSTLTIQRTQQEDSAVYLCASSFRDFSGNTIYFGEGSWLTVV.

This clone was counted many times. J is TRBJ2-7 and V is TRBV7-8; 7 bases are shared with TRBD2. The CDR3 is made up of 15 amino acids. V shed 5 bases, J shed 3 bases, and the junction held 10 bases outside the gene matches. CDR1 and CDR2 from the germline V gene are SGHVS and FQNEAQ. CDR3 region: CASSPRSGGGYEQYF. The CDR3 region has the DNA TGTGCCAGCAGCCCTCGTTCCGGCGGGGGCTACGAGCAGTACTTC.